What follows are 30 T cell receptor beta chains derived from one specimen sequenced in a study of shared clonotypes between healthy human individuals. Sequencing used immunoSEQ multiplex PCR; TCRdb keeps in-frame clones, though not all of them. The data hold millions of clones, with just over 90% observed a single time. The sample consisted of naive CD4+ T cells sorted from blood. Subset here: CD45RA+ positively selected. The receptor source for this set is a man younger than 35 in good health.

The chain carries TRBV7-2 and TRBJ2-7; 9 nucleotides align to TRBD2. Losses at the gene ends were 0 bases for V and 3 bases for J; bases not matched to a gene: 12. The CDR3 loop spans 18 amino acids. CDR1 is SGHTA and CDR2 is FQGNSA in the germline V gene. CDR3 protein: CASSLALFGRGGRYEQYF. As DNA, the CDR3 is TGTGCCAGCAGCTTAGCGCTATTTGGGCGGGGGGGCCGCTACGAGCAGTACTTC.

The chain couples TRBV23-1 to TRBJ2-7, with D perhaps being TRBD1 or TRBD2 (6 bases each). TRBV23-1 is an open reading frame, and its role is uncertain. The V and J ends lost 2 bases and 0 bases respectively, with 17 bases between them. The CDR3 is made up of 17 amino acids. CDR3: CASSQAGHILSSYEQYF. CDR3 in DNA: TGCGCCAGCAGTCAAGCGGGACACATCCTCTCCTCCTACGAGCAGTACTTC.

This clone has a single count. CDR3 amino acids: CASSLGHASGNTIYF. CDR3 DNA sequence: TGTGCCAGCAGCCTGGGTCACGCTTCTGGAAACACCATATATTTT. The chain carries TRBV14 and TRBJ1-3; no firm D call. The CDR3 loop spans 15 amino acids. Per germline, CDR1 SGHDN and CDR2 FVKESK. V dropped 4 bases and J dropped 1 base, with 11 bases sitting between them.

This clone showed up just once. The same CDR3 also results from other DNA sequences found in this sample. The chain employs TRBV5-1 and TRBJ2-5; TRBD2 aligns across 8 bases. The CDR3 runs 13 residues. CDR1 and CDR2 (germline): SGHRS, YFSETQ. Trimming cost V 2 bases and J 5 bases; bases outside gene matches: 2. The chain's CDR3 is CASSLSGSETQYF. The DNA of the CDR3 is TGCGCCAGCAGCTTAAGCGGGAGCGAGACCCAGTACTTC.

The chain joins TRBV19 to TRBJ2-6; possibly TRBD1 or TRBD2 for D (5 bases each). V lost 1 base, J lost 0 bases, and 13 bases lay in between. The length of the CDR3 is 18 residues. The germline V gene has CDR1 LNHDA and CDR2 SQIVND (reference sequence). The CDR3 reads CASSIARGVSSGANVLTF. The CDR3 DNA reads TGTGCCAGTAGTATAGCTCGAGGGGTTAGCTCTGGGGCCAACGTCCTGACTTTC.

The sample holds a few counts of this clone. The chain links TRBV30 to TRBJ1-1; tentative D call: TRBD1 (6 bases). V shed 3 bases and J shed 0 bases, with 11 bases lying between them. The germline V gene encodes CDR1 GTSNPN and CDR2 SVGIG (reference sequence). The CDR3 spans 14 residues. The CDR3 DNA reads TGTGCCTGGAGAACACAGGGCATGAACACTGAAGCTTTCTTT. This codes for CAWRTQGMNTEAFF.

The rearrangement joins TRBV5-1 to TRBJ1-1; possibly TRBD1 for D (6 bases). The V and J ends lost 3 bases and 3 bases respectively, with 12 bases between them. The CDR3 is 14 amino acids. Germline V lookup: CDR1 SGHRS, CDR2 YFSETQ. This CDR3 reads CASSSKQGDTEAFF. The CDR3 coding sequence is TGCGCCAGCAGCTCGAAACAGGGAGACACTGAAGCTTTCTTT.

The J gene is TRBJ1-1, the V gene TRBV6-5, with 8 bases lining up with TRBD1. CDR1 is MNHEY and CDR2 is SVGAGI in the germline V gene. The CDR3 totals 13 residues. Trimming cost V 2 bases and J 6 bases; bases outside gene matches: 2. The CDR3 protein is CASSYRTGSEAFF. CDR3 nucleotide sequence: TGTGCCAGCAGTTACCGGACAGGGTCTGAAGCTTTCTTT.

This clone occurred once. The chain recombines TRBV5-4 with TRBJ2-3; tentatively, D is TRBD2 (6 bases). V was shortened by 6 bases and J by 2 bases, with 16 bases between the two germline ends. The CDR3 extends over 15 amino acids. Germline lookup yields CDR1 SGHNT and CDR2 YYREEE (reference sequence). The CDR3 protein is CASKEGGSHTDTQYF. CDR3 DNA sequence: TGTGCCAGCAAGGAGGGAGGTAGTCACACAGATACGCAGTATTTT.

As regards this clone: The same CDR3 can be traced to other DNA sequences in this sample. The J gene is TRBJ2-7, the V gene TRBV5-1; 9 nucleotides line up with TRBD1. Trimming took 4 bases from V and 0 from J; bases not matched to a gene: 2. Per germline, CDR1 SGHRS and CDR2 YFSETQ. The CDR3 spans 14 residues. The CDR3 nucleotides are TGCGCCAGCAGCCCGGGACAGGGCTCCTACGAGCAGTACTTC. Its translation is CASSPGQGSYEQYF.

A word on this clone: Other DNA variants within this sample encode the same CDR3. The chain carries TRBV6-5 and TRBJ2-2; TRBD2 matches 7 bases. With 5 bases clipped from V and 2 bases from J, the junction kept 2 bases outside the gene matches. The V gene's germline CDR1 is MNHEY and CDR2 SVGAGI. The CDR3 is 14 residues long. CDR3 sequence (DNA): TGTGCCAGCAGTCTGGGACTAAACACCGGGGAGCTGTTTTTT. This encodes CASSLGLNTGELFF.

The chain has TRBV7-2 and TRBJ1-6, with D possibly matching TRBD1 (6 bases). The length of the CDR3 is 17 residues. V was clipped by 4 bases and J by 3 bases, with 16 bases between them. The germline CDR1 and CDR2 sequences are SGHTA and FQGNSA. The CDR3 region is CASSYDPQGYYNSPLHF. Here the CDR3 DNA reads TGTGCCAGCAGCTACGACCCACAGGGCTACTATAATTCACCCCTCCACTTT.

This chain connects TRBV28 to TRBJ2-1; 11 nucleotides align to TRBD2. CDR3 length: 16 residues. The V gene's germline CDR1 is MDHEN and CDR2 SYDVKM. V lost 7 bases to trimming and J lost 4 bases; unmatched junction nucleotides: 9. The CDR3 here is CASTLLTSGGYNEQFF. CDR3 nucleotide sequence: TGTGCCAGCACCTTGTTAACTAGCGGGGGTTACAATGAGCAGTTCTTC.

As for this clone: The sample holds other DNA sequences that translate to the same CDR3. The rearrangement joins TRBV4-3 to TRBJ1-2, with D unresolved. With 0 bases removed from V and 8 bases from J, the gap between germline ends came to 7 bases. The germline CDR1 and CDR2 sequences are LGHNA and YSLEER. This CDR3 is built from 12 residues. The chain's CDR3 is CASSQDGRGYTF. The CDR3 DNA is TGCGCCAGCAGCCAAGACGGGCGGGGCTACACCTTC.

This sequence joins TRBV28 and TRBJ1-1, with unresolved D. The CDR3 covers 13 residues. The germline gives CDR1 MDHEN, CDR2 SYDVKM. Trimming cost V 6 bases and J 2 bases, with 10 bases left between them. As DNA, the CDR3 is TGTGCCAGCAGCTCCTCGGCAAACACTGAAGCTTTCTTT. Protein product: CASSSSANTEAFF.

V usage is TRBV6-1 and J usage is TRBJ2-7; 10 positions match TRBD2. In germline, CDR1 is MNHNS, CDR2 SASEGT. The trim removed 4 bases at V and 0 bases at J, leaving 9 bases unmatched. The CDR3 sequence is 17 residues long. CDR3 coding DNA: TGTGCCAGCAGTGTGAGCGGGGGGGCCCTGAGCTCCTACGAGCAGTACTTC. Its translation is CASSVSGGALSSYEQYF.

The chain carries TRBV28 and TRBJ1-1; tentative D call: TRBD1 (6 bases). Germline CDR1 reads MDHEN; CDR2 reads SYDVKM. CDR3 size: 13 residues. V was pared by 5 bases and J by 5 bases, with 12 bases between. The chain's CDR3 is CASSAGDRTEAFF. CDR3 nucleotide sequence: TGTGCCAGCAGTGCAGGGGACCGGACTGAAGCTTTCTTT.

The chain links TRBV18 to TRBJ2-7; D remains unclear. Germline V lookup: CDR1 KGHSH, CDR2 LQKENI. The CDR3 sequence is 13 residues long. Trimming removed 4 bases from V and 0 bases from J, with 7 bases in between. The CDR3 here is CASSRDISYEQYF. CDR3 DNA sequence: TGTGCCAGCTCACGGGATATCTCCTACGAGCAGTACTTC. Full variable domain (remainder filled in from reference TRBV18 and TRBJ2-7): NAGVMQNPRHLVRRRGQEARLRCSPMKGHSHVYWYRQLPEEGLKFMVYLQKENIIDESGMPKERFSAEFPKEGPSILRIQQVVRGDSAAYFCASSRDISYEQYFGPGTRLTVT.

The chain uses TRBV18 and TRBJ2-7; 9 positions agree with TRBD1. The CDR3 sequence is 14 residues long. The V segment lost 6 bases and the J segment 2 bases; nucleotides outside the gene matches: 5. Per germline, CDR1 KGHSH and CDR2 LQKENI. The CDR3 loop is CASSATGGPYEQYF. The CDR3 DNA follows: TGTGCCAGCTCCGCGACAGGGGGACCCTACGAGCAGTACTTC.

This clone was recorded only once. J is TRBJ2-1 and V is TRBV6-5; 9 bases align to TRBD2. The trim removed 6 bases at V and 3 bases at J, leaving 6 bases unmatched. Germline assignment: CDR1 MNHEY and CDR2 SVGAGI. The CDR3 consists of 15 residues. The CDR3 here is CASRPPLAGYNEQFF. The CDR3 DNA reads TGTGCCAGCAGACCACCACTAGCGGGCTACAATGAGCAGTTCTTC.

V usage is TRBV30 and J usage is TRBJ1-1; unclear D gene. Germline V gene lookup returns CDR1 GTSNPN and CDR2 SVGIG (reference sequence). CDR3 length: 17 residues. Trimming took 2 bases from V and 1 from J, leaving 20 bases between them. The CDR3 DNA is TGTGCCTGGAGTCTGTCCCTTGTCCCCCAGACGAACACTGAAGCTTTCTTT. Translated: CAWSLSLVPQTNTEAFF.

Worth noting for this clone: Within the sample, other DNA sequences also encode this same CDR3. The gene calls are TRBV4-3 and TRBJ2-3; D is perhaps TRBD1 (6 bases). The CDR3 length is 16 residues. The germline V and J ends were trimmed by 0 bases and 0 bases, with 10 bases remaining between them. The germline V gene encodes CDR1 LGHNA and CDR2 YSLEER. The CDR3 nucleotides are TGCGCCAGCAGCCAAGATGGGGGCAGTAGCACAGATACGCAGTATTTT. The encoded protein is CASSQDGGSSTDTQYF.

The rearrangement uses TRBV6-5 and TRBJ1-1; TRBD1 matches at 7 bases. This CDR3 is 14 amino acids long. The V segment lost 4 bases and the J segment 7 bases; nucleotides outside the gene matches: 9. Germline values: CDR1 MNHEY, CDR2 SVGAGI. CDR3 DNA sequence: TGTGCCAGCAGTTCAAGACAGGGTGACGATGAAGCTTTCTTT. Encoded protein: CASSSRQGDDEAFF.

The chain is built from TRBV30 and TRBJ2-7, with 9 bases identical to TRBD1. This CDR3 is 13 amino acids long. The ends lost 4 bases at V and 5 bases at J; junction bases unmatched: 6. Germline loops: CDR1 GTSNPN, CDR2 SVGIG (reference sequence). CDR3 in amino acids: CAWTGTGNHEQYF. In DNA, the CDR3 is TGTGCCTGGACCGGGACAGGGAACCACGAGCAGTACTTC. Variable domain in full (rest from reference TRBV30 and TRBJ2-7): SQTIHQWPATLVQPVGSPLSLECTVEGTSNPNLYWYRQAAGRGLQLLFYSVGIGQISSEVPQNLSASRPQDRQFILSSKKLLLSDSGFYLCAWTGTGNHEQYFGPGTRLTVT.

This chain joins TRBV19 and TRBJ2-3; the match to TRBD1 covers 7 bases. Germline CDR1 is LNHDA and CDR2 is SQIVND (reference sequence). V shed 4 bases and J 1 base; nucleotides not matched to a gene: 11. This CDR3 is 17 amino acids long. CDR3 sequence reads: CASSKITGAGGTDTQYF. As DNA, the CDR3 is TGTGCCAGTAGTAAGATAACAGGGGCAGGGGGCACAGATACGCAGTATTTT.

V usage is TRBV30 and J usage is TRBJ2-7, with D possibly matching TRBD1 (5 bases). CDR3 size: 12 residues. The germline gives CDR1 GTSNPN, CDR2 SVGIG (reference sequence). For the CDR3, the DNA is TGTGCATCGACAGATAGCTCCTACGAGCAGTACTTC. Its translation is CASTDSSYEQYF.

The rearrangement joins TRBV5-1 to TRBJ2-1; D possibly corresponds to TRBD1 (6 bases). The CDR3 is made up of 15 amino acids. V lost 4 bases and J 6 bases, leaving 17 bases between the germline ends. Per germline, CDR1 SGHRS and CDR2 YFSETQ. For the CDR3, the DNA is TGCGCCAGCAGCCCGTTGGGGGCCCGCGGCAATGAGCAGTTCTTC. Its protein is CASSPLGARGNEQFF.

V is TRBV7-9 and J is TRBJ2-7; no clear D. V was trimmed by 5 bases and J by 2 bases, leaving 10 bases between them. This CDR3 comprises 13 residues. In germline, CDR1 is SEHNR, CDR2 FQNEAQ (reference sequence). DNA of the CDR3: TGTGCCAGCAGCACAACGCCAACCTACGAGCAGTACTTC. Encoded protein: CASSTTPTYEQYF.

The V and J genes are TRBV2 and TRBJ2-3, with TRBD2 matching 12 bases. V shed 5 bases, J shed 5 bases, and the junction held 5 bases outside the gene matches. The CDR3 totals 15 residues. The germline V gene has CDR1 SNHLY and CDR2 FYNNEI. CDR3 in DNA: TGTGCCAGCAGTTTCTCGGGACTAGCGGGAGATACGCAGTATTTT. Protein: CASSFSGLAGDTQYF. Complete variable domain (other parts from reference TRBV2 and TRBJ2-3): EPEVTQTPSHQVTQMGQEVILRCVPISNHLYFYWYRQILGQKVEFLVSFYNNEISEKSEIFDDQFSVERPDGSNFTLKIRSTKLEDSAMYFCASSFSGLAGDTQYFGPGTRLTVL.

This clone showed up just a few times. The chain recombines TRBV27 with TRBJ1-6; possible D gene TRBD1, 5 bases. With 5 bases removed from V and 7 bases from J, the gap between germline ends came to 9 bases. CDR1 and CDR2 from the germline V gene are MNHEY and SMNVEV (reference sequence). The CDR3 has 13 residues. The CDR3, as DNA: TGTGCCAGCAGTCGCCCAGGGAATTCACCCCTCCACTTT. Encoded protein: CASSRPGNSPLHF.